Listed below are T cell receptor beta chains from one sample, sequenced in a study of OX40 agonist ivuxolimab in advanced cancers. TCRdb keeps only in-frame clones here, not all; method: immunoSEQ multiplex PCR. Here the sample spans more than 60,000 clones, about 88% being singletons. The sequences come from CD4+ or CD8+ T cells sorted from blood, collected in a trial of the OX40 agonist ivuxolimab. The source is an adult with an advanced solid tumor such as melanoma, head and neck, liver or kidney cancer. Both conserved end residues are part of each CDR3. A D gene is named only where the DNA matches it firmly. Not every row has a clone size; where given, it reads once, few, many or a size class.

j_call | d_call | clone_size | v_call | cdr3_nt | cdr3_aa
TRBJ1-5 | TRBD1 | once | TRBV7-6 | TGTGCCAGCAGCTTAGACAGGGGGAATCAGCCCCAGCATTTT | CASSLDRGNQPQHF
TRBJ1-3 | - | - | TRBV18 | TGTGCCAGCTCACCAGGGACATCTCTGGGGAACACCATATATTTT | CASSPGTSLGNTIYF
TRBJ2-3 | - | - | TRBV10-3 | TGTGCCATCAGTGATTACAAAGGAGGAAGATACAGCACAGATACGCAGTATTTT | CAISDYKGGRYSTDTQYF
TRBJ1-1 | - | once | TRBV7-9 | TGTGCCAGCAGCGTAGCTCGACGGACGAACACTGAAGCTTTCTTT | CASSVARRTNTEAFF
TRBJ2-6 | - | - | TRBV4-2 | TGTGCCAGCAGCCAAGATAGGGCGCAGGCTGGGGCCAACGTCCTGACTTTC | CASSQDRAQAGANVLTF
TRBJ2-5 | - | - | TRBV5-1 | TGCGCCAGCAGCTCGGCCGTTTACGGGCTTAGTCAAGAGACCCAGTACTTC | CASSSAVYGLSQETQYF
TRBJ1-1 | TRBD1 | - | TRBV18 | TGTGCCAGCTCACCCGGGACAGAAGCTGAAGCTTTCTTT | CASSPGTEAEAFF
TRBJ1-2 | - | - | TRBV14 | TGTGCCAGCAGCCCCCCCGGCGGGGCCGTCTATGGCTACACCTTC | CASSPPGGAVYGYTF
TRBJ2-3 | TRBD1 | - | TRBV5-1 | TGCGCCAGCAGCTTCCGGGACAGAGACACGGGTACGCAGTATTTT | CASSFRDRDTGTQYF
TRBJ2-2 | - | - | TRBV19 | TGTGCCAGTAGTATAAGAAGGGCAGGACCTAAAGCGAACACCGGGGAGCTGTTTTTT | CASSIRRAGPKANTGELFF
TRBJ1-2 | - | - | TRBV18 | TGTGCCAGCTCGAAAGACAGTTCACCTAACTATGGCTACACCTTC | CASSKDSSPNYGYTF
TRBJ1-2 | - | - | TRBV5-6 | TGTGCCAGCAGCTTGGTAGGGTTGGAGTACTATGGCTACACCTTC | CASSLVGLEYYGYTF
TRBJ2-7 | - | - | TRBV11-1 | TGTGCCAGCAGCTTAGACGACAGGCTTCCCTACGAGCAGTACTTC | CASSLDDRLPYEQYF
TRBJ2-3 | TRBD1 | - | TRBV11-2 | TGTGCCAGCAGCCTGCGGAGGGACAGGGGAATCGTAGGGGATACGCAGTATTTT | CASSLRRDRGIVGDTQYF
TRBJ2-7 | - | - | TRBV11-2 | TGTGCCAGCAGCTTAGTACGCGGCGCCAGGGAAACCTACGAGCAGTACTTC | CASSLVRGARETYEQYF
TRBJ1-1 | - | - | TRBV7-6 | TGTGCCAGCAGCTTAGGGGGCGTCACTGAAGCTTTCTTT | CASSLGGVTEAFF
TRBJ2-1 | - | once | TRBV11-2 | TGTGCCAGCAGCTTAAATCCAGAACTCTACAATGAGCAGTTCTTC | CASSLNPELYNEQFF
TRBJ1-2 | - | - | TRBV5-6 | TGTGCCAGCAGCTTGAGGTGGACGGGAAAAAACTATGGCTACACCTTC | CASSLRWTGKNYGYTF
TRBJ1-2 | - | - | TRBV10-2 | TGCGCCAGCAGTGATATAGCAGGGAGGAATGGCTACACCTTC | CASSDIAGRNGYTF
TRBJ1-2 | - | - | TRBV9 | TGTGCCAGCACCCCCCGGGGCCGCCCAGGGGGCTACACCTTC | CASTPRGRPGGYTF
TRBJ1-1 | - | - | TRBV7-2 | TGTGCCAGCACCTGGCGGGGGACAAACACTGAAGCTTTCTTT | CASTWRGTNTEAFF
TRBJ1-2 | TRBD1 | - | TRBV19 | TGTGCCAGTAGCTACGACAGGGGAATCTATGGCTACACCTTC | CASSYDRGIYGYTF
TRBJ2-2 | - | - | TRBV6-5 | TGTGCCAGCAGTTTCAACACACCAGGGGAACCCGGGGAGCTGTTTTTT | CASSFNTPGEPGELFF
TRBJ1-2 | TRBD1 | - | TRBV20-1 | TGCAGTGCCTCTACTGACAGGGAGTACACCTTC | CSASTDREYTF
TRBJ2-2 | TRBD2 | - | TRBV7-2 | TGTGCCAGCAGCTTAGCGCTCCTAGCGGGGGGGCCTTACTTTTTAGGGGAGCTGTTTTTT | CASSLALLAGGPYFLGELFF
TRBJ1-1 | - | - | TRBV10-3 | TGTGCCATCAGTTCGGGACCTTGGAACACTGAAGCTTTCTTT | CAISSGPWNTEAFF
TRBJ1-2 | - | - | TRBV6-1 | TGTGCCACCACCATGGTTGCCCTGCTGGGCTATGGCTACACCTTC | CATTMVALLGYGYTF
TRBJ2-3 | TRBD2 | few | TRBV19 | TGTGCCAGTAGTATTTATAGCGGGGGCGATCTCACGCAGTATTTT | CASSIYSGGDLTQYF
TRBJ1-2 | - | once | TRBV7-9 | TGTGCCAGCAGCTTAGAGAGGGCATCTAACTATGGCTACACCTTC | CASSLERASNYGYTF
TRBJ2-6 | TRBD1 | few | TRBV5-1 | TGCGCCAGCAGCTTTGGACAGGGAACCGTCGGTGGGGCCAACGTCCTGACTTTC | CASSFGQGTVGGANVLTF
TRBJ2-1 | - | - | TRBV4-1 | TGCGCCAGCAGCCAAGTTCCAGGCTACAATGAGCAGTTCTTC | CASSQVPGYNEQFF
TRBJ1-2 | - | - | TRBV5-4 | TGTGCCAGCAGCTCCAGGACAGTAACTAACTATGGCTACACCTTC | CASSSRTVTNYGYTF
TRBJ2-5 | TRBD1 | - | TRBV18 | TGTGCCAGCTCAGGGACAGGGCGTTTGGAGACCCAGTACTTC | CASSGTGRLETQYF
TRBJ2-7 | TRBD1 | - | TRBV27 | TGTGCCAGCAGTTCCCCGGGACAGGCCTACGAGCAGTACTTC | CASSSPGQAYEQYF
TRBJ2-7 | TRBD1 | - | TRBV19 | TGTGCCAGTAGTAACAGGGGGCGATCCGAGCAGTACTTC | CASSNRGRSEQYF
TRBJ1-1 | - | - | TRBV5-1 | TGCGCCAGCAGCCGTCGGCGGGGTTCTGAAGCTTTCTTT | CASSRRRGSEAFF
TRBJ1-2 | - | - | TRBV30 | TGTGCCTGGAGGGGGCGCGGGACCTATGGCTACACCTTC | CAWRGRGTYGYTF
TRBJ2-3 | - | - | TRBV21-1 | TGTGCCAGCAGCAAAGCTGGGCTCTGTATGGATACGCAGTATTTT | CASSKAGLCMDTQYF
TRBJ2-1 | - | once | TRBV4-1 | TGCGCCAGCAGCCCGGAGCGGACCTACAATGAGCAGTTCTTC | CASSPERTYNEQFF
TRBJ1-5 | TRBD1 | - | TRBV7-9 | TGTGCCAGCAGCTTACTAGGGGGCCCCGATCAGCCCCAGCATTTT | CASSLLGGPDQPQHF
TRBJ1-3 | TRBD1 | - | TRBV30 | TGTGCCTGGAGTGGGACAGGGTTGAGAAACACCATATATTTT | CAWSGTGLRNTIYF
TRBJ1-2 | - | - | TRBV5-6 | TGTGCCAGCAGCCTCGGCCTTAGACAGCTCTATGGCTACACCTTC | CASSLGLRQLYGYTF
TRBJ2-4 | - | - | TRBV29-1 | TGCAGCGTGGATTCCGGGACAAGGGACATTCAGTACTTC | CSVDSGTRDIQYF